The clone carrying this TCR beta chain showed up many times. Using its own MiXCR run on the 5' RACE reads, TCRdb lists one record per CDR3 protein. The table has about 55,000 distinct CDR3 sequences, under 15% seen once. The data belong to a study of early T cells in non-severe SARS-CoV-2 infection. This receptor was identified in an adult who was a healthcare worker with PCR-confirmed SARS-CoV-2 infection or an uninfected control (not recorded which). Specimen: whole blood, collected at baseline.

CDR3 DNA sequence: TGCGCCAGCAGCTTGGTCCCGAACGCGGATACGCAGTATTTT. This codes for CASSLVPNADTQYF. The rearrangement uses TRBV5-1 and TRBJ2-3; D is ambiguous. V was cut by 0 bases and J by 6 bases, with 11 bases left in between. The CDR3 spans 14 residues. In germline, CDR1 is SGHRS, CDR2 YFSETQ.